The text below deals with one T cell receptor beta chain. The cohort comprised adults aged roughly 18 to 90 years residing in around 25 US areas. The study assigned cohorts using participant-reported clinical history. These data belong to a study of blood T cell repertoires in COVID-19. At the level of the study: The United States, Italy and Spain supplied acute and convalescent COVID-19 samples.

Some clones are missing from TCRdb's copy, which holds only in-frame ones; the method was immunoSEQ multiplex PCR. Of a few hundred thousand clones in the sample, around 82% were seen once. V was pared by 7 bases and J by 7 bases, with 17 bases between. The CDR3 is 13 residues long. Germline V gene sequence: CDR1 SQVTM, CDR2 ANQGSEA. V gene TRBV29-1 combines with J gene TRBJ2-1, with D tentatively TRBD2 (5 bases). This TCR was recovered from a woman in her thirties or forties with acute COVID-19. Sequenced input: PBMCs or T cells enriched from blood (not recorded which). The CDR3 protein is CSALDGRGNEQFF. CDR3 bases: TGCAGCGCCCTAGACGGACGCGGGAATGAGCAGTTCTTC.